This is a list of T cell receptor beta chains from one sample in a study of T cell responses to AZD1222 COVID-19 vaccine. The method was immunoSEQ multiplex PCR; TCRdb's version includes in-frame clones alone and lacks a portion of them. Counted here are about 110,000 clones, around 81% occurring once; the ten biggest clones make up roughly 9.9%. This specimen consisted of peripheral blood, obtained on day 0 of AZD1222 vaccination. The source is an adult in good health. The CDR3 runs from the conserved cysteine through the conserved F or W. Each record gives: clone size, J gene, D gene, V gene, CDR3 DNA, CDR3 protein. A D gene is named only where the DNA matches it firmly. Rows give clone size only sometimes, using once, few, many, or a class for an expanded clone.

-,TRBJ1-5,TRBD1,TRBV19,TGTGCCAGTAGTATACGGGGACAGGGTAAATATCAGCCCCAGCATTTT,CASSIRGQGKYQPQHF
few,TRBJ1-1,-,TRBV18,TGTGCCAGCTCACCACCGAGGGGCCGGGACACTGAAGCTTTCTTT,CASSPPRGRDTEAFF
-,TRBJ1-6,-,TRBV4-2,TGTGCCAGCAGCCAAGCTGTCGGAAGTAATTCACCCCTCCACTTT,CASSQAVGSNSPLHF
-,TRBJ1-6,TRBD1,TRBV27,TGTGCCAGCAGTCAGCAGACAGGGCTCGTCCTCCACTTT,CASSQQTGLVLHF
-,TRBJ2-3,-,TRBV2,TGTGCCAGCAGTGGACAGGAAGATACGCAGTATTTT,CASSGQEDTQYF
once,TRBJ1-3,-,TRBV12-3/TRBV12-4,TGTGCCAGCAGTCCCCGCCGGGTCGGGCTATATTTT,CASSPRRVGLYF
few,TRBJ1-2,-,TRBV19,TGTGCCAGTAGTATTGGGTATGGCTACACCTTC,CASSIGYGYTF
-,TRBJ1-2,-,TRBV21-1,TGTGCCAGCAGCAAAGTGGGCTCCTGCGGATTGGCTAACTATGGCTACACCTTC,CASSKVGSCGLANYGYTF
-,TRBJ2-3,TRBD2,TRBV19,TGTGCCAGTAGTATAGAGCTACTCGACTGGGCGGGGGGGCCAGATACGCAGTATTTT,CASSIELLDWAGGPDTQYF
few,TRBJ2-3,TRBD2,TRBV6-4,TGTGCCAGCAGCCTTAGCGGGGGGACAGATACGCAGTATTTT,CASSLSGGTDTQYF
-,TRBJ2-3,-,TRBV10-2,TGCGCCAGCACTCGATCGGGCCCTCAAGGGGATACGCAGTATTTT,CASTRSGPQGDTQYF
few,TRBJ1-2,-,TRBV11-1,TGTGCCAGCAGCTTGAGAGGGGTTTATGGCTACACCTTC,CASSLRGVYGYTF
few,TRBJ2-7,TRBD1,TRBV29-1,TGCAGCGTCGCCAGGGGGACAGGTCTTAACGAGCAGTACTTC,CSVARGTGLNEQYF
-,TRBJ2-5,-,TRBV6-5,TGTGCCAGCAGTACCCAGAGGAAAGAGACCCAGTACTTC,CASSTQRKETQYF
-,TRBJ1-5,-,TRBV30,TGTGCCTGGAGTTATGACAGGCTAAATCAGCCCCAGCATTTT,CAWSYDRLNQPQHF
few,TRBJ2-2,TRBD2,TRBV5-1,TGCGCCAGCAGCTCGGGACTAGCGGGAGCCCCAGGCACCGGGGAGCTGTTTTTT,CASSSGLAGAPGTGELFF
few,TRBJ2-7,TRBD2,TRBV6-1,TGTGCCAGCACCGCACTAGCGGGAGCGGACGAGCAGTACTTC,CASTALAGADEQYF
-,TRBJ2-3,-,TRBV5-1,TGCGCCAGCAGCTTAGCGGCTAGCACAGATACGCAGTATTTT,CASSLAASTDTQYF
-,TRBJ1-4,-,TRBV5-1,TGCGCCAGCAGCTTGGGGGCAACTAATGAAAAACTGTTTTTT,CASSLGATNEKLFF
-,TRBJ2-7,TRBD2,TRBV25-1,TGTGCCAGCAGTGAAGGACTAGCGGACGCCTCCTACGAGCAGTACTTC,CASSEGLADASYEQYF
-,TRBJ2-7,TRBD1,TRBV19,TGTGCCAGTAAAGCCACAGGGGCAACCTACGAGCAGTACTTC,CASKATGATYEQYF
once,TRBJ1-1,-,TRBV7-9,TGTGCCAGCAGCTCCTTTCGCCCACAGGGGAACACTGAAGCTTTCTTT,CASSSFRPQGNTEAFF
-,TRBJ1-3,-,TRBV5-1,TGCGCCAGCAGCACGCAGGGGTTCTCTGGAAACACCATATATTTT,CASSTQGFSGNTIYF
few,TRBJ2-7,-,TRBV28,TGTGCCAGCAGTTTACCTCTCAGAGAGCAGTACTTC,CASSLPLREQYF
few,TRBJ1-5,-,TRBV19,TGTGCCAGTAGGGAGGTGTTAGGCAATCAGCCCCAGCATTTT,CASREVLGNQPQHF
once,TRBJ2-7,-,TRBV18,TGTGCCAGCTCATCGTCCTGGACAGCCTACGAGCAGTACTTC,CASSSSWTAYEQYF
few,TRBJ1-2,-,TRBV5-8,TGTGCCAGCAGCTTGCGAGGCTTGGGAGGGGCCGGCTACACCTTC,CASSLRGLGGAGYTF
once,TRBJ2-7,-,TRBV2,TGTGCCAGCATCGCTGGTGGAGCGGGCTCCTCCTACGAGCAGTACTTC,CASIAGGAGSSYEQYF
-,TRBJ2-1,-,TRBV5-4,TGTGCCAGCAGCTCAGACGGGGGTGAGCAGTTCTTC,CASSSDGGEQFF
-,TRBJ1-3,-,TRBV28,TGTGCCAGCAGTTCCCAAGCTGGAAACACCATATATTTT,CASSSQAGNTIYF
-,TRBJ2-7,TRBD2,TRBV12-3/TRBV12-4,TGTGCCAGCAGTTTGGTAGCGGGTTACGAGCAGTACTTC,CASSLVAGYEQYF
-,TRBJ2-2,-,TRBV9,TGTGCCAGCAGCTTTTACCCCGGGGCAGGGCCGAACACCGGGGAGCTGTTTTTT,CASSFYPGAGPNTGELFF
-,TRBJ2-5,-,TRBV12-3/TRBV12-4,TGTGCCAGCAGTGCCATCGGGAGAAAGTACTTC,CASSAIGRKYF
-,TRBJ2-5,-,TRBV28,TGTGCCAGCAGGGGACTGCAATGGCAAGAGACCCAGTACTTC,CASRGLQWQETQYF
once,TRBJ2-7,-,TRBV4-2,TGTGCCAGCAGCCAAGACCCGGCGGGGAACTCCTACGAGCAGTACTTC,CASSQDPAGNSYEQYF
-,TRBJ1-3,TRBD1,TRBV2,TGTGCCAGCCTTCCGGGACAGGGCTCTGGAAACACCATATATTTT,CASLPGQGSGNTIYF
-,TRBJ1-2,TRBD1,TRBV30,TGTGCCTGGAGTGGGGGCAGGGGGGACTATGGCTACACCTTC,CAWSGGRGDYGYTF
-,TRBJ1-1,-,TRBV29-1,TGCAGCGTCCCCTCGGGCGGGAACACTGAAGCTTTCTTT,CSVPSGGNTEAFF
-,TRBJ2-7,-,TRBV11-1,TGTGCCAGCAGCTTAACGGACTCCTACGAGCAGTACTTC,CASSLTDSYEQYF
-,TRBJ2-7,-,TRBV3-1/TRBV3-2,TGTGCCAGCAGCCGCTATTCAGGGACCGCACTAGAGCAGTACTTC,CASSRYSGTALEQYF
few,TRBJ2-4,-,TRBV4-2,TGTGCCAGCAGCCAAGATGGAACGATCAGCAAAAACATTCAGTACTTC,CASSQDGTISKNIQYF
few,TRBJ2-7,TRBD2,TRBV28,TGTGCCAGCAGTTGGGGGGGTGTCTACGAGCAGTACTTC,CASSWGGVYEQYF
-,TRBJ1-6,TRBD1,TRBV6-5,TGTGCCAGCAGCAGACAGGGAGGCTCACCCCTCCACTTT,CASSRQGGSPLHF
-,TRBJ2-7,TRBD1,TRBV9,TGTGCCAGCAGCGTAGCCCCTGACAGGGAAGCCTACGAGCAGTACTTC,CASSVAPDREAYEQYF